The next 10 T cell receptor beta chains were all read from a single sample in a study of OX40 agonist ivuxolimab in advanced cancers. Sequencing used immunoSEQ multiplex PCR; TCRdb keeps in-frame clones, though not all of them. The sample carries fewer than 30,000 clones, around 81% recorded once. The source material was CD4+ or CD8+ T cells sorted from blood, sampled in a trial of the OX40 agonist ivuxolimab. These receptors originate from an adult with an advanced solid tumor such as melanoma, head and neck, liver or kidney cancer.

V usage is TRBV15 and J usage is TRBJ2-2; 10 nucleotides align to TRBD2. Germline lookup yields CDR1 LNHNV and CDR2 YYDKDF (reference sequence). Trimming at V came to 1 base and at J to 2 bases, leaving 1 base not matched to a gene. The CDR3 consists of 16 residues. The CDR3 region has the DNA TGTGCCACCAGCAGAGGGACTAGCGGAAACACCGGGGAGCTGTTTTTT. Its protein is CATSRGTSGNTGELFF. The whole variable domain, remainder taken from reference TRBV15 and TRBJ2-2, is DAMVIQNPRYQVTQFGKPVTLSCSQTLNHNVMYWYQQKSSQAPKLLFHYYDKDFNNEADTPDNFQSRRPNTSFCFLDIRSPGLGDTAMYLCATSRGTSGNTGELFFGEGSRLTVL.

This rearrangement joins TRBV9 to TRBJ2-7; the match to TRBD2 covers 7 bases. There are 15 residues in the CDR3. Germline CDR1 SGDLS, CDR2 YYNGEE. V shed 2 bases and J 3 bases; nucleotides not matched to a gene: 8. The CDR3 bases are TGTGCCAGCAGCGTGGCCTTCGGCGGGAGCTACGAGCAGTACTTC. This gives the protein CASSVAFGGSYEQYF.

CDR3 nucleotide sequence: TGTGCCGCTAATTCCTACGAGCAGTACTTC. It yields the protein CAANSYEQYF. The gene calls are TRBV6-1 and TRBJ2-7; D gene unclear. Trimming shortened V by 11 bases and J by 1 base, and 6 bases separated the two germline ends. CDR3 size: 10 residues. Germline V gives CDR1 MNHNS, CDR2 SASEGT.

For this clone: A far larger clone is just one base off, so this is likely a read error. The chain links TRBV25-1 to TRBJ2-1; a possible D gene is TRBD2 (7 bases). The CDR3 contains 12 residues. Germline V CDR1 and CDR2: MGHDK, SYGVNS. V was clipped by 4 bases and J by 8 bases, with 9 bases between them. The CDR3 is CASSAGGHEQFF. The DNA for the CDR3 is TGTGCCAGCAGTGCGGGGGGCCATGAGCAGTTCTTC.

V and J are TRBV19 and TRBJ1-1; a possible D gene is TRBD1 (5 bases). This CDR3 comprises 15 residues. Germline loops: CDR1 LNHDA, CDR2 SQIVND (reference sequence). V was cut by 4 bases and J by 3 bases, with 15 bases left in between. As DNA, the CDR3 is TGTGCCAGTAGTAGGCGACAGTGGCGGCACACTGAAGCTTTCTTT. This translates into CASSRRQWRHTEAFF.

The CDR3 DNA is TGTGCCAGCAGCAAACCGCGACAGGGCTGGGGCTCTGGGGCCAACGTCCTGACTTTC. Translation: CASSKPRQGWGSGANVLTF. The chain is built from TRBV11-2 and TRBJ2-6, with 7 bases identical to TRBD1. There are 19 residues in the CDR3. V shed 5 bases and J 0 bases; nucleotides not matched to a gene: 13. CDR1 and CDR2 from the germline V gene are SGHAT and FQNNGV.

This rearrangement joins TRBV11-2 to TRBJ2-1; either TRBD1 or TRBD2 may fit D (5 bases each). The V end was cut by 3 bases, the J end by 1 base, with 10 bases between. This CDR3 is built from 15 residues. The V gene's germline CDR1 is SGHAT and CDR2 FQNNGV. CDR3 sequence (DNA): TGTGCCAGCAGCTTGGGGGACGGGTCCTACAATGAGCAGTTCTTC. Residues: CASSLGDGSYNEQFF.

This clone was seen more than once but under ten times. This chain uses TRBV6-4 with TRBJ2-6, with 8 nucleotides matching TRBD1. The length of the CDR3 is 20 residues. V gave up 0 bases and J gave up 0 bases; unmatched junction bases: 10. Germline values: CDR1 MRHNA, CDR2 SNTAGT. The CDR3 protein is CASSDSTSGQGHSGANVLTF. DNA for the CDR3: TGTGCCAGCAGTGACTCGACGTCTGGACAGGGACACTCTGGGGCCAACGTCCTGACTTTC.

CDR3: CASSLTSGSYEQYF. The CDR3 DNA reads as TGCGCCAGCAGCTTGACTAGCGGGAGTTACGAGCAGTACTTC. This sequence joins TRBV5-1 and TRBJ2-7; 11 bases are a match to TRBD2. The trim removed 1 base at V and 4 bases at J, leaving 1 base unmatched. Germline assignment: CDR1 SGHRS and CDR2 YFSETQ. The CDR3 loop spans 14 amino acids. The complete variable domain, with remaining parts taken from reference TRBV5-1 and TRBJ2-7, reads KAGVTQTPRYLIKTRGQQVTLSCSPISGHRSVSWYQQTPGQGLQFLFEYFSETQRNKGNFPGRFSGRQFSNSRSEMNVSTLELGDSALYLCASSLTSGSYEQYFGPGTRLTVT.

The chain combines TRBV7-2 with TRBJ2-3; TRBD2 agrees at 10 bases. With V trimmed by 5 bases and J by 4 bases, 6 bases remained unmatched. The CDR3 sequence is 15 residues long. The germline gives CDR1 SGHTA, CDR2 FQGNSA. In nucleotides, the CDR3 is TGTGCCAGCAGCGACCTAGCGGGGGCCCCAGATACGCAGTATTTT. Encoded protein: CASSDLAGAPDTQYF.